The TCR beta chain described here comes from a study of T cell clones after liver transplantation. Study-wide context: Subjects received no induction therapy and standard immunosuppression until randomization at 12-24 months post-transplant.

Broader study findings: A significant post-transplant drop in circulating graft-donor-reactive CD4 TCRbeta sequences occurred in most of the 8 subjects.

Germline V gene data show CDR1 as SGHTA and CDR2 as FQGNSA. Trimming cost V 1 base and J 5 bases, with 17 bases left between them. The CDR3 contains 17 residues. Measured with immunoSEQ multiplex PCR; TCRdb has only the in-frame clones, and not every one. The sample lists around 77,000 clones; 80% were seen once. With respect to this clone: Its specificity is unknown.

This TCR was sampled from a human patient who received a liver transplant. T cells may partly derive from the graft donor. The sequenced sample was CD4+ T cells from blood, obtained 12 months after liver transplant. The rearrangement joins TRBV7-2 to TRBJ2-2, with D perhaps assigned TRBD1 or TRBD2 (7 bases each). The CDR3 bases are TGTGCCAGCAGCTTAGTTCCCCCAGGGGGAGGGACCGGGGAGCTGTTTTTT. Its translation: CASSLVPPGGGTGELFF.